The T cell receptor (beta chain) described here comes from a study of prognosis after radiotherapy for stage I lung cancer. Overall study: Medical inoperability was the status assigned to all non-small cell lung cancer patients.

This clonotype was seen ten or more times. Antigen unknown. The CDR3 runs 12 residues. V shed 4 bases and J shed 4 bases, with 5 bases lying between them. From germline, CDR1 is MNHEY and CDR2 SVGAGI. Study-wide points: Patients developing distant metastases showed lower Shannon entropy after stereotactic body radiation therapy. The number of unique TCR clones went down after stereotactic body radiation therapy, with a median of around 9,500 versus 6,500.

Starting from genomic DNA, TCR beta CDR3 was amplified through two-round multiplex PCR. The first PCR round targeted every TRBV and TRBJ gene with specific primers. MiXCR, run by TCRdb on the multiplex PCR reads, gives a single entry per CDR3 protein. The sample includes about 24,000 distinct CDR3 sequences, approximately 35% of them seen just once. The V call is TRBV6-5, the J call TRBJ1-3, with D unclear. This sequence was found in a donor over 45 with non-small cell lung cancer. The sample was PBMCs, taken before or after stereotactic body radiation therapy (not recorded which). The CDR3 DNA reads TGTGCCAGCAGTTCCCAGGGAAACACCATATATTTT. This gives the protein CASSSQGNTIYF.